This T cell receptor (beta chain) originates from a study of cytomegalovirus exposure and HLA in healthy donors. The primer mix had 60 Vbeta and 13 Jbeta primers. The table came from immunoSEQ multiplex PCR; TCRdb's copy has only in-frame clones and leaves some out. The sample consists of about 97,000 clones, 75% to 90% of them appearing once. There are 14 residues in the CDR3. Trimming removed 6 bases from V and 4 bases from J, with 12 bases in between. The chain is built from TRBV23-1 and TRBJ1-4; possible D gene TRBD1, 5 bases. TRBV23-1 is an open reading frame whose function is uncertain. The sequencing input was PBMCs. The receptor comes from a man aged 40-49 years in good health and CMV-seronegative. The CDR3 sequence: CASRPKGINEKLFF. Written as DNA, the CDR3 is TGCGCCAGCAGACCCAAGGGGATTAATGAAAAACTGTTTTTT.